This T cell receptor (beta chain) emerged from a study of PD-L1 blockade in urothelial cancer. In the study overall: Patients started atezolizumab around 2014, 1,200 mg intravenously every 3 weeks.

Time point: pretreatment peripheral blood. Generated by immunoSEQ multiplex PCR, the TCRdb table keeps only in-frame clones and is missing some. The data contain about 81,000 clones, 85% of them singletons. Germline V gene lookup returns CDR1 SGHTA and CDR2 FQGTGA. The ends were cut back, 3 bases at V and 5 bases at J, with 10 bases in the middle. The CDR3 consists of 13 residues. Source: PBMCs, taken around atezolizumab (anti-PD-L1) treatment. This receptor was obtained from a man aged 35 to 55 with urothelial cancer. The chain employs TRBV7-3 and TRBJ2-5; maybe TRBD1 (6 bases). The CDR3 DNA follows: TGTGCCAGCAGCTTGGTGAGGGGGGAGACCCAGTACTTC. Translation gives CASSLVRGETQYF.